This T cell receptor (beta chain) is from a study of CD4 T cell repertoires in COVID-19. As for the study in general: After 10 days of IL-2 expansion, CFSE-low cells were relabeled and restimulated with other coronavirus spikes.

As regards this clone: One junction end disagrees with the germline gene, perhaps due to a read error. The identical CDR3 is also encoded by other nucleotide sequences in the sample.

The protocol was immunoSEQ multiplex PCR, while the TCRdb copy is restricted to in-frame clones and leaves out a portion. The sample lists tens of thousands of clones, over 75% occurring once. This CDR3 has 16 amino acids. Germline V gene sequence: CDR1 LNHDA, CDR2 SQIVND (reference sequence). These memory T cells were uncultured and sequenced directly after ex vivo isolation. This clonotype originated in a human donor who had COVID-19. The chain carries TRBV19 and TRBJ1-6; D ambiguous. Sequencing was performed on central memory CD4+ T cells from blood, taken before the COVID-19 pandemic. The CDR3 DNA follows: TGTGCCAGTACTCCAGACGCTAGCTCCTATAATTCCCCCCTCCACTTT. Translated, it gives CASTPDASSYNSPLHF.